The clone carrying this T cell receptor beta chain was recorded a few times. Its antigen is currently unknown. The entry originates in a study of response to subunit inactivated influenza vaccine. TCRdb used MiXCR to reprocess the RT-PCR reads, holding one entry per CDR3 protein. The sample yields about 540,000 distinct CDR3 sequences, 14% seen once. Findings of the study overall: It was the authors' suggestion that each seasonal influenza vaccination recruits few new T cells.

Unmatched junction bases numbered 11, after V lost 7 bases and J lost 7 bases. The CDR3 length is 15 residues. CDR1 is SGHAT, CDR2 FQNNGV, per germline. The V gene is TRBV11-2, the J gene TRBJ2-7, with 12 nucleotides matching TRBD1. This sample comprised PBMCs from blood, obtained 11 to 12 days after vaccination. This clonotype originated in a man aged 50-60 years who received an inactivated influenza vaccine. CDR3: CASTPGQGAVMEQYF. Written as DNA, the CDR3 is TGTGCCAGCACCCCGGGACAGGGGGCGGTCATGGAGCAGTACTTC.